Listed here are 25 T cell receptor beta chains from one sample, sequenced in a study of a mutant IDH1 vaccine in newly diagnosed glioma (dated by TCRdb to the early 2020s). Receptors were amplified or captured by the immunoSEQ multiplex PCR assay. Sourced from immuneACCESS, this table was stored by TCRdb with only in-frame sequences that have V and J called. A share of the clones is absent; for the studies checked, an unresolved V gene accounts for under half, and the remainder has no known explanation. In this sample the table shows about 94,000 clones, just under 90% of which occur a single time. Roughly 0.78% of the sample belongs to the ten largest clones. Their specific antigens are unknown. The time point label of this sample denotes: week 47, end of study. Each vaccine dose, consisting of 300 ug of a 20-mer mutant IDH1 peptide in Montanide, was administered subcutaneously with topical imiquimod.

The source was PBMCs, collected from a glioma patient whose treatment included an IDH1 peptide vaccine. Receptors were obtained from a woman in her forties or fifties with glioma.

The chain couples TRBV28 to TRBJ2-1; 9 nucleotides align to TRBD1. The CDR3 covers 18 residues. Germline trimming cut 5 bases from V and 3 bases from J; bases unmatched to any gene: 14. Germline V gene lookup returns CDR1 MDHEN and CDR2 SYDVKM. This CDR3 is CASSALWTGAGVYNEQFF. DNA of the CDR3: TGTGCCAGCAGTGCACTTTGGACAGGGGCTGGCGTCTACAATGAGCAGTTCTTC.

V is TRBV10-3 and J is TRBJ2-3; 10 nucleotides line up with TRBD2. The CDR3 length is 14 residues. Germline V lookup: CDR1 ENHRY, CDR2 SYGVKD. The V and J ends lost 7 bases and 3 bases, in that order; junction bases with no gene match: 4. This CDR3 is CAITASGRTDTQYF. CDR3 nucleotides: TGTGCCATCACCGCTAGCGGGAGAACAGATACGCAGTATTTT.

V and J are TRBV4-2 and TRBJ2-1; D is possibly TRBD2 (6 bases). The germline V gene encodes CDR1 LGHNA and CDR2 YNFKEQ. This CDR3 region has 15 residues. Deletions cut 4 bases from V and 1 base from J, with 11 bases between. In nucleotides, the CDR3 is TGTGCCAGCAGCCTTAGCGGTGTTTCCTACAATGAGCAGTTCTTC. This encodes CASSLSGVSYNEQFF.

The gene calls are TRBV10-1 and TRBJ2-1; 10 bases agree with TRBD2. Trimming cost V 5 bases and J 6 bases; bases outside gene matches: 7. This CDR3 comprises 15 residues. Germline lookup yields CDR1 WNHNN and CDR2 SYGVQD (reference sequence). CDR3 residues: CASSSGTSARNEQFF. The CDR3 region has the DNA TGCGCCAGCAGTTCCGGGACTAGCGCCCGCAATGAGCAGTTCTTC.

In its sample, this clone was seen a few times. This rearrangement joins TRBV2 to TRBJ2-2; D is undetermined. Germline V gene lookup returns CDR1 SNHLY and CDR2 FYNNEI. V lost 4 bases and J 7 bases, leaving 4 bases between the germline ends. The CDR3 covers 11 residues. CDR3: CASSAGGELFF. DNA of the CDR3: TGTGCCAGCAGTGCGGGCGGGGAGCTGTTTTTT.

The chain links TRBV28 to TRBJ1-2, with TRBD1 as a possible D gene (5 bases). From germline, CDR1 is MDHEN and CDR2 SYDVKM. CDR3 length equals 13 residues. Between the trimmed V and J ends, which lost 6 bases and 5 bases, there was a span of 13 bases. Here the CDR3 reads CASRTTGVYGYTF. The DNA for the CDR3 is TGTGCCAGCAGGACCACGGGGGTATATGGCTACACCTTC.

This clone was detected a few times. This sequence joins TRBV6-5 and TRBJ1-1; unclear D gene. CDR3 size: 15 residues. Germline V lookup: CDR1 MNHEY, CDR2 SVGAGI. V was clipped by 3 bases and J by 0 bases, with 11 bases between them. CDR3 DNA sequence: TGTGCCAGCAGTTATGGCCCGGGGATGAACACTGAAGCTTTCTTT. Protein product: CASSYGPGMNTEAFF.

As concerns this clone: The junction differs from germline at one of its ends, possibly a read error. The V gene is TRBV7-7, the J gene TRBJ2-1; D remains ambiguous. This CDR3 contains 16 residues. Germline V gene data show CDR1 as SSHAT and CDR2 as FNYEAQ (reference sequence). The CDR3 DNA reads TGTGCTAGCAGCTTAGATACGTACGGACCCTACAATGAGCAGTTCTTC. Translated: CASSLDTYGPYNEQFF.

The chain links TRBV5-6 to TRBJ1-4, with D possibly matching TRBD1 (5 bases). The germline gives CDR1 SGHDT, CDR2 YYEEEE. Trimming pared 0 bases from V and 5 bases from J, leaving 5 bases between. The CDR3 has 13 residues. CDR3: CASSLGGNEKLFF. In nucleotides, the CDR3 is TGTGCCAGCAGCTTGGGGGGGAATGAAAAACTGTTTTTT.

The chain carries TRBV28 and TRBJ1-1, with a weak D call TRBD1 (6 bases). Germline assignment: CDR1 MDHEN and CDR2 SYDVKM. This CDR3 is built from 15 residues. Trimming removed 1 base at V and 5 bases at J, with 14 bases between. Written as DNA, the CDR3 is TGTGCCAGCAGTTTATTGTGGGGGCGCGGAACTGAAGCTTTCTTT. Protein product: CASSLLWGRGTEAFF.

The chain links TRBV6-6 to TRBJ1-1; TRBD1 matches at 7 bases. This CDR3 has 13 residues. With 0 bases clipped from V and 7 bases from J, the junction kept 2 bases outside the gene matches. Germline V gives CDR1 MNHNY, CDR2 SVGAGI (reference sequence). CDR3 nucleotides: TGTGCCAGCAGTTACTCTGGGACAGTTGAAGCTTTCTTT. It translates to CASSYSGTVEAFF.

This clone was found once. This chain joins TRBV18 and TRBJ2-7, with D possibly being TRBD1 (5 bases). The CDR3 is 16 residues long. The germline gives CDR1 KGHSH, CDR2 LQKENI. V was shortened by 4 bases and J by 5 bases, with 21 bases between the two germline ends. CDR3 nucleotide sequence: TGTGCCAGCTCACTTACCGGTGACAGACATTCCCACGAGCAGTACTTC. It specifies CASSLTGDRHSHEQYF.

This rearrangement joins TRBV7-6 to TRBJ2-7, with D tentatively TRBD1 (6 bases). The CDR3 runs to 13 residues. In germline, CDR1 is SGHVS, CDR2 FNYEAQ. Trimming removed 0 bases at V and 3 bases at J, with 6 bases between. In nucleotides, the CDR3 is TGTGCCAGCAGCTTAGCCAGGGGCTACGAGCAGTACTTC. It codes for CASSLARGYEQYF. The complete variable domain, with remaining parts taken from reference TRBV7-6 and TRBJ2-7, reads GAGVSQSPRYKVTKRGQDVALRCDPISGHVSLYWYRQALGQGPEFLTYFNYEAQQDKSGLPNDRFSAERPEGSISTLTIQRTEQRDSAMYRCASSLARGYEQYFGPGTRLTVT.

The V gene is TRBV9, the J gene TRBJ2-3; the match to TRBD1 covers 10 bases. Germline trimming cut 4 bases from V and 4 bases from J; bases unmatched to any gene: 6. The CDR3 loop spans 15 amino acids. Germline lookup yields CDR1 SGDLS and CDR2 YYNGEE. The CDR3 reads CASSPYGTGADTQYF. Here the CDR3 DNA reads TGTGCCAGCAGCCCCTACGGGACAGGGGCAGATACGCAGTATTTT.

The chain recombines TRBV2 with TRBJ2-1; D not certain. The ends were cut back, 8 bases at V and 3 bases at J, with 8 bases in the middle. This CDR3 comprises 12 residues. CDR1 and CDR2 (germline): SNHLY, FYNNEI. This chain's CDR3 is CASGIRYNEQFF. The CDR3, as DNA: TGTGCCAGCGGGATCCGCTACAATGAGCAGTTCTTC. Variable domain in full (rest from reference TRBV2 and TRBJ2-1): EPEVTQTPSHQVTQMGQEVILRCVPISNHLYFYWYRQILGQKVEFLVSFYNNEISEKSEIFDDQFSVERPDGSNFTLKIRSTKLEDSAMYFCASGIRYNEQFFGPGTRLTVL.

V is TRBV6-6 and J is TRBJ1-5; 7 bases agree with TRBD1. CDR3 size: 15 residues. The germline CDR1 and CDR2 sequences are MNHNY and SVGAGI (reference sequence). The trim removed 2 bases at V and 5 bases at J, leaving 6 bases unmatched. CDR3 sequence: CASSYGSRGYQPQHF. In DNA, the CDR3 is TGTGCCAGCAGTTACGGTTCCAGGGGGTATCAGCCCCAGCATTTT.

The gene calls are TRBV10-3 and TRBJ1-2, with D tentatively TRBD1 (6 bases). In germline, CDR1 is ENHRY, CDR2 SYGVKD. The CDR3 extends over 15 amino acids. Trimming left V 6 bases short and J 2 bases short, with 16 bases between. CDR3 nucleotide sequence: TGTGCCATCAGGGACACAGGGATATCGAACTATGGCTACACCTTC. Residues: CAIRDTGISNYGYTF.

This clone was recorded a few times. This rearrangement joins TRBV5-1 to TRBJ1-5; 11 bases map to TRBD1. V dropped 4 bases and J dropped 9; count of bases not matched to a gene: 9. Germline V gene lookup returns CDR1 SGHRS and CDR2 YFSETQ. The CDR3 sequence is 15 residues long. The CDR3 loop reads CASSEGQGGFSPQHF. CDR3 DNA: TGCGCCAGCAGCGAGGGACAGGGGGGATTTTCGCCCCAGCATTTT.

The V and J genes are TRBV2 and TRBJ2-5; TRBD1 is a possible D gene (6 bases). V was clipped by 3 bases and J by 9 bases, with 20 bases between them. Germline V gene data show CDR1 as SNHLY and CDR2 as FYNNEI. CDR3 length: 15 residues. CDR3 sequence (DNA): TGTGCCAGCAGTGAGGGGACAAACGGTCAAGTGGCCCAGTACTTC. Its protein product is CASSEGTNGQVAQYF.

This clone was picked up a small number of times. The chain carries TRBV7-9 and TRBJ1-1; maybe TRBD1 (6 bases). This CDR3 contains 12 residues. The V end lost 5 bases, the J end lost 7 bases, and 11 bases lay between the germline ends. Germline V gene data show CDR1 as SEHNR and CDR2 as FQNEAQ (reference sequence). CDR3 sequence reads: CASSLGQFEAFF. CDR3 DNA: TGTGCCAGCAGCCTCGGACAGTTTGAAGCTTTCTTT.

V usage is TRBV5-1 and J usage is TRBJ1-1; D gene uncertain. This CDR3 spans 14 amino acids. Trimming took off 3 bases at V and 6 bases at J, with 15 bases between the two ends. Germline V gene data show CDR1 as SGHRS and CDR2 as YFSETQ. As DNA, the CDR3 is TGCGCCAGCAGCTACGCGGGGAGTGACGCTGAAGCTTTCTTT. Protein sequence: CASSYAGSDAEAFF.

The chain is built from TRBV6-1 and TRBJ2-3; a possible D gene is TRBD2 (6 bases). V lost 5 bases and J lost 4, with 16 bases in between. Germline V CDR1 and CDR2: MNHNS, SASEGT. The CDR3 length is 15 residues. The CDR3 sequence is CASSSLRERSDTQYF. CDR3 nucleotide sequence: TGTGCCAGCAGTTCCCTCCGGGAGAGATCAGATACGCAGTATTTT.

CDR3 coding DNA: TGTGCCAGCAGTTTAATTATGACTAGCAAGGGACAATTTCAGGATGAGCAGTTCTTC. It is translated as CASSLIMTSKGQFQDEQFF. The chain has TRBV28 and TRBJ2-1; D possibly corresponds to TRBD2 (7 bases). The CDR3 has 19 amino acids. The germline gives CDR1 MDHEN, CDR2 SYDVKM. V lost 2 bases, J lost 8 bases, and 28 bases lay in between.

This chain uses TRBV27 with TRBJ2-7, with 10 bases aligning to TRBD1. This CDR3 region has 15 residues. Germline V gene lookup returns CDR1 MNHEY and CDR2 SMNVEV (reference sequence). Losses at the gene ends were 6 bases for V and 1 base for J; bases not matched to a gene: 6. The CDR3 spells CASSTPGQGSYEQYF. The CDR3, as DNA: TGTGCCAGCAGCACTCCGGGACAGGGGTCCTACGAGCAGTACTTC.

The chain combines TRBV19 with TRBJ1-5, with D unclear. This CDR3 contains 14 residues. CDR1 is LNHDA and CDR2 is SQIVND in the germline V gene (reference sequence). Trimming removed 3 bases at V and 6 bases at J, with 12 bases between. CDR3 nucleotide sequence: TGTGCCAGTAGTATTGGATCGGGGATTCAGCCCCAGCATTTT. It codes for CASSIGSGIQPQHF.